Shown below are 30 T cell receptor beta chains from a single sample sequenced in a study of blood T cell repertoires in COVID-19. Produced via immunoSEQ multiplex PCR; TCRdb's table is partial and in-frame only. The repertoire consists of some 71,000 clones, with around 90% occurring once and the leading ten covering about 4.9%. Sequenced: peripheral blood. The receptors were gathered from a man in his forties or fifties with acute or convalescent COVID-19.

The chain is built from TRBV2 and TRBJ2-3, with D tentatively TRBD2 (5 bases). This CDR3 region has 14 residues. V was shortened by 7 bases and J by 3 bases, with 14 bases between the two germline ends. In germline, CDR1 is SNHLY, CDR2 FYNNEI. CDR3: CASTLRALTDTQYF. CDR3 bases: TGTGCCAGCACCCTGAGGGCCCTGACAGATACGCAGTATTTT.

The chain combines TRBV5-5 with TRBJ1-2; no firm D call. Germline CDR1 SGHKS, CDR2 YYEKEE (reference sequence). The CDR3 consists of 13 residues. The V end was cut by 0 bases, the J end by 2 bases, with 5 bases between. CDR3 in DNA: TGTGCCAGCAGCTTGGCACAGAACTATGGCTACACCTTC. It codes for CASSLAQNYGYTF.

This chain connects TRBV24-1 to TRBJ2-1; a weak D match, TRBD2 (6 bases). In germline, CDR1 is KGHDR, CDR2 SFDVKD. The CDR3 totals 14 residues. Trimming stripped 5 bases from V and 8 bases from J, with 15 bases between. The DNA of the CDR3 is TGTGCCACCAGTGGCCGCGGGATCTCGGATGAGCAGTTCTTC. Encoded protein: CATSGRGISDEQFF.

Notes on this clone: An end of the junction differs from the germline gene, which may be a read error. This sequence joins TRBV30 and TRBJ1-5; the D gene is possibly TRBD1 (6 bases). The CDR3 has 14 amino acids. CDR1 GTSNPN and CDR2 SVGIG come from the germline V gene (reference sequence). The CDR3 reads CAGSWGPLNQPQHF. The CDR3 DNA sequence: TGTGCCGGGAGTTGGGGGCCCCTGAATCAGCCCCAGCATTTT. Full variable domain (missing parts from reference TRBV30 and TRBJ1-5): SQTIHQWPATLVQPVGSPLSLECTVEGTSNPNLYWYRQAAGRGLQLLFYSVGIGQISSEVPQNLSASRPQDRQFILSSKKLLLSDSGFYLCAGSWGPLNQPQHFGDGTRLSIL.

V is TRBV9 and J is TRBJ2-5, with 11 bases fitting TRBD2. V gave up 1 base and J gave up 5 bases; unmatched junction bases: 7. The germline V gene has CDR1 SGDLS and CDR2 YYNGEE. This CDR3 is built from 16 residues. The CDR3 is CASSVRASGRWETQYF. For the CDR3, the DNA is TGTGCCAGCAGCGTAAGGGCTAGCGGGAGGTGGGAGACCCAGTACTTC.

This clone has at least ten counts. The chain joins TRBV11-2 to TRBJ2-7; 10 bases map to TRBD1. Trimming cost V 3 bases and J 3 bases; bases outside gene matches: 8. Germline assignment: CDR1 SGHAT and CDR2 FQNNGV. The CDR3 totals 16 residues. The CDR3 coding sequence is TGTGCCAGCAGCTTTATGGGTCGGACAGGGGGCTACGAGCAGTACTTC. It is translated as CASSFMGRTGGYEQYF.

This clone was seen once. This sequence joins TRBV3-1 (or the pseudogene TRBV3-2) and TRBJ2-2, with a possible D match to TRBD2 (6 bases). The V end was cut by 3 bases, the J end by 0 bases, with 20 bases between. The CDR3 contains 19 residues. The V gene's germline CDR1 is LGHDT and CDR2 YNNKEL (reference sequence). As DNA, the CDR3 is TGTGCCAGCAGCCACCCACCCCAGGGCAGGAGGGCGAACACCGGGGAGCTGTTTTTT. Its protein product is CASSHPPQGRRANTGELFF.

The chain recombines TRBV6-5 with TRBJ2-7; 7 bases map to TRBD2. CDR1 MNHEY and CDR2 SVGAGI come from the germline V gene. The CDR3 runs to 15 residues. J gave up 1 base and V 0 bases, and 3 bases lay outside the gene matches. Here the CDR3 reads CASSYSSGVSYEQYF. CDR3 DNA sequence: TGTGCCAGCAGTTACTCAAGCGGGGTATCCTACGAGCAGTACTTC.

The gene calls are TRBV21-1 and TRBJ1-4; the table's D call, TRBD1, was not checked against the DNA. TRBV21-1 is described as a pseudogene. The CDR3 runs 17 residues. CDR3 sequence (DNA): TGTGCCAGCAACATCCGGGACAGGGGGCTGGCTAATGAAAAACTGTTTTTT. This codes for CASNIRDRGLANEKLFF.

This chain uses TRBV19 with TRBJ1-1; the D is unclear. The germline V gene has CDR1 LNHDA and CDR2 SQIVND (reference sequence). The CDR3 runs to 15 residues. Trimming pared 1 base from V and 8 bases from J, leaving 17 bases between. The CDR3 nucleotides read TGTGCCAGTAGTATAGGTCTGAGGGCCAACGAAGAAGCTTTCTTT. It translates to CASSIGLRANEEAFF.

The genes are TRBV11-2 and TRBJ2-7; tentative D call: TRBD1 (6 bases). The CDR3 is made up of 14 amino acids. V lost 1 base to trimming and J lost 3 bases, with 10 bases between them. Per the germline V gene, CDR1 is SGHAT and CDR2 is FQNNGV. In DNA form, the CDR3 reads TGTGCCAGCAGCTTAGGGCCCAGGGGCTACGAGCAGTACTTC. Its protein is CASSLGPRGYEQYF.

This chain links TRBV19 with TRBJ1-6, with unresolved D. With 1 base removed from V and 5 bases from J, the gap between germline ends came to 6 bases. The CDR3 has 14 residues. CDR1 LNHDA and CDR2 SQIVND come from the germline V gene (reference sequence). This chain's CDR3 is CASSIGRDNSPLHF. In DNA, the CDR3 is TGTGCCAGTAGTATAGGAAGAGATAATTCACCCCTCCACTTT. Full variable domain (outside the CDR3, taken from reference TRBV19 and TRBJ1-6): DGGITQSPKYLFRKEGQNVTLSCEQNLNHDAMYWYRQDPGQGLRLIYYSQIVNDFQKGDIAEGYSVSREKKESFPLTVTSAQKNPTAFYLCASSIGRDNSPLHFGNGTRLTVT.

The V and J genes are TRBV9 and TRBJ2-3; D not certain. Germline values: CDR1 SGDLS, CDR2 YYNGEE. Trimming stripped 4 bases from V and 4 bases from J, with 13 bases between. The length of the CDR3 is 14 residues. CDR3 sequence (DNA): TGTGCCAGCAGCACTACTTCCGACTCAGATACGCAGTATTTT. Encoded protein: CASSTTSDSDTQYF. The full variable domain, rest sourced from reference TRBV9 and TRBJ2-3, is DSGVTQTPKHLITATGQRVTLRCSPRSGDLSVYWYQQSLDQGLQFLIQYYNGEERAKGNILERFSAQQFPDLHSELNLSSLELGDSALYFCASSTTSDSDTQYFGPGTRLTVL.

The chain links TRBV7-9 to TRBJ2-2, with D hard to call. Trimming removed 1 base from V and 7 bases from J, with 7 bases in between. The CDR3 covers 13 residues. The germline V gene encodes CDR1 SEHNR and CDR2 FQNEAQ (reference sequence). The CDR3: CASSLVLGGELFF. Written as DNA, the CDR3 is TGTGCCAGCAGCTTAGTTCTCGGCGGGGAGCTGTTTTTT.

The chain recombines TRBV24-1 with TRBJ2-1; 7 positions agree with TRBD1. This CDR3 spans 13 amino acids. The junction had 8 bases not matched to a gene; V was cut back by 4 bases and J by 12 bases. The germline V gene encodes CDR1 KGHDR and CDR2 SFDVKD. Here the CDR3 DNA reads TGTGCCACCAGTGACGGGACAGCTGGAATGCAGTTCTTC. This codes for CATSDGTAGMQFF.

The chain is built from TRBV5-1 and TRBJ2-4, with unresolved D. The CDR3 runs 15 residues. Trimming shortened V by 6 bases and J by 0 bases, and 13 bases separated the two germline ends. Germline loops: CDR1 SGHRS, CDR2 YFSETQ. CDR3 coding DNA: TGCGCCAGCAATGCCACAGAACTAGCCAAAAACATTCAGTACTTC. Its protein is CASNATELAKNIQYF.

This clone was picked up a small number of times. The chain combines TRBV3-1 (or the pseudogene TRBV3-2) with TRBJ2-5; possible D gene TRBD2, 5 bases. The CDR3 has 15 amino acids. Germline CDR1 is LGHDT and CDR2 is YNNKEL (reference sequence). Trimming shortened V by 5 bases and J by 2 bases, and 15 bases separated the two germline ends. In DNA form, the CDR3 reads TGTGCCAGCAGCGGGGTTCGGCGGGTGCAAGAGACCCAGTACTTC. Protein: CASSGVRRVQETQYF.

The CDR3 sequence is CSVEERGYSTDTQYF. The CDR3 nucleotides are TGCAGCGTCGAGGAGCGGGGCTACAGCACAGATACGCAGTATTTT. The V call is TRBV29-1, the J call TRBJ2-3, with 7 bases lining up with TRBD2. This CDR3 is built from 15 residues. Trimming at V came to 6 bases and at J to 0 bases, leaving 9 bases not matched to a gene. Germline CDR1 SQVTM, CDR2 ANQGSEA.

This clone has a single count. The chain couples TRBV29-1 to TRBJ1-5, with 12 bases that match TRBD1. Looked up from germline, CDR1 is SQVTM and CDR2 is ANQGSEA. The J segment lost 5 bases and the V segment lost 5 bases, leaving 4 bases of the junction unmatched. This CDR3 contains 14 residues. CDR3 protein: CSVRGQGAHQPQHF. For the CDR3, the DNA is TGCAGCGTTCGGGGACAGGGGGCTCATCAGCCCCAGCATTTT. The complete variable domain, with remaining parts taken from reference TRBV29-1 and TRBJ1-5, reads SAVISQKPSRDICQRGTSLTIQCQVDSQVTMMFWYRQQPGQSLTLIATANQGSEATYESGFVIDKFPISRPNLTFSTLTVSNMSPEDSSIYLCSVRGQGAHQPQHFGDGTRLSIL.

The genes are TRBV19 and TRBJ1-1, with D possibly TRBD1 on 5 matching bases. CDR1 and CDR2 (germline): LNHDA, SQIVND (reference sequence). The CDR3 spans 14 residues. The ends were cut back, 4 bases at V and 1 base at J, with 10 bases in the middle. The CDR3 protein is CASSTRDWNTEAFF. CDR3 sequence (DNA): TGTGCCAGTAGTACCCGGGACTGGAACACTGAAGCTTTCTTT. The entire variable domain, with the rest obtained from reference TRBV19 and TRBJ1-1, is as follows: DGGITQSPKYLFRKEGQNVTLSCEQNLNHDAMYWYRQDPGQGLRLIYYSQIVNDFQKGDIAEGYSVSREKKESFPLTVTSAQKNPTAFYLCASSTRDWNTEAFFGQGTRLTVV.

The V gene is TRBV5-1, the J gene TRBJ1-2; no reliable D call. V shed 3 bases and J shed 8 bases, with 8 bases lying between them. The CDR3 runs to 11 residues. Germline loops: CDR1 SGHRS, CDR2 YFSETQ. CDR3 amino acids: CASSSNWGYTF. Here the CDR3 DNA reads TGCGCCAGCAGCTCTAACTGGGGCTACACCTTC.

The chain employs TRBV2 and TRBJ2-7; D gene ambiguous. Trimming took off 6 bases at V and 4 bases at J, with 10 bases between the two ends. CDR3 length: 12 residues. Germline V gene lookup returns CDR1 SNHLY and CDR2 FYNNEI. The CDR3 is CASRRQGYEQYF. CDR3 coding DNA: TGTGCCAGCAGACGACAAGGTTACGAGCAGTACTTC.

The rearrangement uses TRBV10-2 and TRBJ2-7; a weak D match, TRBD2 (6 bases). Germline CDR1 is WSHSY and CDR2 is SAAADI. The CDR3 sequence is 14 residues long. V dropped 10 bases and J dropped 3 bases, with 19 bases sitting between them. CDR3 DNA sequence: TGCGCCATTAGGCCGGGAGTTGGGAACTACGAGCAGTACTTC. Translated: CAIRPGVGNYEQYF.

V gene TRBV18 combines with J gene TRBJ1-1; 8 bases match TRBD1. Germline trimming cut 2 bases from V and 4 bases from J; bases unmatched to any gene: 9. Germline CDR1 and CDR2: KGHSH and LQKENI. This CDR3 is built from 16 residues. The CDR3 region has the DNA TGTGCCAGCTCACCAACGGGACAGGCGGGGACCACTGAAGCTTTCTTT. Translation: CASSPTGQAGTTEAFF. Supplemented by reference TRBV18 and TRBJ1-1, the full variable domain reads NAGVMQNPRHLVRRRGQEARLRCSPMKGHSHVYWYRQLPEEGLKFMVYLQKENIIDESGMPKERFSAEFPKEGPSILRIQQVVRGDSAAYFCASSPTGQAGTTEAFFGQGTRLTVV.

The gene calls are TRBV6-6 and TRBJ2-1; D is undetermined. Germline V gives CDR1 MNHNY, CDR2 SVGAGI (reference sequence). The ends were cut back, 4 bases at V and 7 bases at J, with 17 bases in the middle. The CDR3 is 15 residues long. The CDR3 bases are TGTGCCAGCAGTTTCTTCGACCTCTCCGGGAATGAGCAGTTCTTC. As protein: CASSFFDLSGNEQFF.

J is TRBJ2-5 and V is TRBV27; tentatively, D is TRBD1 (5 bases). The CDR3 totals 15 residues. Looked up from germline, CDR1 is MNHEY and CDR2 is SMNVEV (reference sequence). V was clipped by 4 bases and J by 2 bases, with 14 bases between them. The DNA for the CDR3 is TGTGCCAGCAGTTCAATACAGGAACGGCAAGAGACCCAGTACTTC. Encoded protein: CASSSIQERQETQYF.

The chain is built from TRBV29-1 and TRBJ2-3; D unresolved. CDR3 length: 11 amino acids. Trimming removed 7 bases from V and 2 bases from J, with 7 bases in between. Germline lookup yields CDR1 SQVTM and CDR2 ANQGSEA. The CDR3 loop is CSGGHTDTQYF. CDR3 bases: TGCAGCGGGGGTCACACAGATACGCAGTATTTT.

V and J are TRBV19 and TRBJ1-2; D possibly corresponds to TRBD1 (5 bases). Germline lookup yields CDR1 LNHDA and CDR2 SQIVND (reference sequence). V was trimmed by 7 bases and J by 4 bases, leaving 10 bases between them. This CDR3 comprises 12 residues. The CDR3 bases are TGTGCCAGTAACCAGGGCTTCTATGGCTACACCTTC. Amino acids: CASNQGFYGYTF.

This chain uses TRBV5-8 with TRBJ1-5; 7 nucleotides align to TRBD1. CDR1 and CDR2 (germline): SGHTS, YDEGEE. The CDR3 has 12 amino acids. V shed 8 bases, J shed 6 bases, and the junction held 5 bases outside the gene matches. The CDR3 DNA reads as TGTGCCAGTAAGACAGGGCCTCAGCCCCAGCATTTT. Encoded protein: CASKTGPQPQHF.

The chain combines TRBV11-2 with TRBJ2-2; D gene ambiguous. Germline CDR1 SGHAT, CDR2 FQNNGV. The CDR3 covers 11 residues. V was clipped by 4 bases and J by 5 bases, with 2 bases between them. CDR3 amino acids: CASSSTGELFF. CDR3 DNA: TGTGCCAGCAGCTCTACCGGGGAGCTGTTTTTT.